This T cell receptor beta chain came from a study of control samples from healthy donors and cancer patients. Clones were sequenced by immunoSEQ multiplex PCR, and TCRdb holds only the in-frame ones, with some missing. The table shows around 250,000 clones, with roughly 82% occurring only once. This receptor was taken from a woman aged 60-70 years with lung cancer. The sequencing sample was made of PBMCs.

CDR3 region: CASSSDRGYGYTF. CDR3 sequence (DNA): TGTGCCAGCAGTTCAGACAGGGGGTATGGCTACACCTTC. The chain combines TRBV12-3 or TRBV12-4 with TRBJ1-2, with TRBD1 identical over 9 bases. Trimming cost V 4 bases and J 5 bases; bases outside gene matches: 2. This CDR3 is 13 amino acids long.